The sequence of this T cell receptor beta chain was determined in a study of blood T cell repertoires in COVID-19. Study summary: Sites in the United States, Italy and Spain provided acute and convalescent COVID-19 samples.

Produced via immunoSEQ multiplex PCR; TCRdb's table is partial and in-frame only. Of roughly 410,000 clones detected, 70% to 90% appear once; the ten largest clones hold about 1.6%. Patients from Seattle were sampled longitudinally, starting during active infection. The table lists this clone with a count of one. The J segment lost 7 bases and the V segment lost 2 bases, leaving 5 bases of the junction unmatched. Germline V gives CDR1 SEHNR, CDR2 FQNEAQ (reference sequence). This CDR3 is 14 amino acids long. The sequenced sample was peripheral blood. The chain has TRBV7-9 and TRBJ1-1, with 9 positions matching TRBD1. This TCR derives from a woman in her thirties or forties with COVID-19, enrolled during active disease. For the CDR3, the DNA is TGTGCCAGCAGCTTACCGACAGGGGGAGATGAAGCTTTCTTT. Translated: CASSLPTGGDEAFF.